This entry features one T cell receptor (beta chain) sequence. The data originate from a study of early T cells in non-severe SARS-CoV-2 infection. TCRdb recomputed calls from the 5' RACE reads with MiXCR, one row per CDR3 protein. The table has 90,000 to 120,000 distinct CDR3 sequences, 11% seen once. The CDR3 spans 12 residues. Germline values: CDR1 LNHNV, CDR2 YYDKDF (reference sequence). Deletions cut 2 bases from V and 10 bases from J, with 9 bases between. The chain carries TRBV15 and TRBJ2-1, with D uncertain. The specimen was whole blood. The receptor comes from an adult who was a healthcare worker with PCR-confirmed SARS-CoV-2 infection or an uninfected control (not recorded which). CDR3 nucleotide sequence: TGTGCCACCAGCAGATATCAACAGGAGCAGTTCTTC. It specifies CATSRYQQEQFF.